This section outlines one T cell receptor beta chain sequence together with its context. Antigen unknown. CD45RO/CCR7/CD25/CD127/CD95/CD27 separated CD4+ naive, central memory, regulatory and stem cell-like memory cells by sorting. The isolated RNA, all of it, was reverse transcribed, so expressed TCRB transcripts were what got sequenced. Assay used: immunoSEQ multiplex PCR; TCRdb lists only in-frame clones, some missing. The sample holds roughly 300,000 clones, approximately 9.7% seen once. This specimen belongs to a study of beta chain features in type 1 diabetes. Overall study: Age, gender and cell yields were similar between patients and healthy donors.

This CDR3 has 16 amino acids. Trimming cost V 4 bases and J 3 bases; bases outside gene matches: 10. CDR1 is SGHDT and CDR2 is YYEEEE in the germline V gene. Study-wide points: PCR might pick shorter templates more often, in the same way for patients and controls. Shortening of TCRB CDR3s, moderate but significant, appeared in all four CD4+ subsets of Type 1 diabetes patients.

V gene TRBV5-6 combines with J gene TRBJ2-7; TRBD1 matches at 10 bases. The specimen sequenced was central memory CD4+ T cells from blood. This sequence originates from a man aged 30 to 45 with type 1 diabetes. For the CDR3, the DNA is TGTGCCAGCAGCCGTGCGCCGGGACAGGGGAACTACGAGCAGTACTTC. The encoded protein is CASSRAPGQGNYEQYF.